Listed here are 14 T cell receptor beta chains from one sample, sequenced in a study of human T cells and chemical hapten exposure. Sample time point: pre-sensitization, week 0. Treatment defined: therapeutic diphenylcyclopropenone sensitization with weekly scalp DPC. A single record per CDR3 protein comes from TCRdb applying MiXCR to the RACE reads. The sample carries approximately 57,000 distinct CDR3 sequences, around 10% recorded once. This material consisted of whole blood, taken in connection with sensitization to the hapten diphenylcyclopropenone (DPC). The receptors were gathered from a man aged 35-49 years with alopecia areata. Some clones in this sample may be carry-over from other donors' samples.

The chain carries TRBV24-1 and TRBJ2-2, with 10 bases matching TRBD2. V lost 9 bases, J lost 3 bases, and 18 bases stayed unmatched. Germline values: CDR1 KGHDR, CDR2 SFDVKD. This CDR3 is built from 19 residues. CDR3 sequence (DNA): TGTGCCACCCGGGGAAGGTTAGCGGGAGGCCGACCCGACACCGGGGAGCTGTTTTTT. Protein: CATRGRLAGGRPDTGELFF.

This clonotype was picked up many times. The J gene is TRBJ1-1, the V gene TRBV7-2; D gene unclear. The V end lost 6 bases, the J end lost 10 bases, and 15 bases lay between the germline ends. The CDR3 is made up of 12 amino acids. The germline V gene has CDR1 SGHTA and CDR2 FQGNSA. CDR3 residues: CASSRQGQTAFF. CDR3 nucleotide sequence: TGTGCCAGCAGTCGTCAAGGGCAGACAGCTTTCTTT.

This clonotype was recorded a few times. The chain uses TRBV11-2 and TRBJ1-2; possibly TRBD1 for D (6 bases). The CDR3 is made up of 14 amino acids. V was pared by 3 bases and J by 7 bases, with 15 bases between. Germline V gene sequence: CDR1 SGHAT, CDR2 FQNNGV. The CDR3 DNA reads as TGTGCCAGCAGCTTCCAGGGGCGCCCCGGTGGCTACACCTTC. It translates to CASSFQGRPGGYTF. Variable domain in full (rest from reference TRBV11-2 and TRBJ1-2): EAGVAQSPRYKIIEKRQSVAFWCNPISGHATLYWYQQILGQGPKLLIQFQNNGVVDDSQLPKDRFSAERLKGVDSTLKIQPAKLEDSAVYLCASSFQGRPGGYTFGSGTRLTVV.

This clonotype has a count of ten or more. A junction boundary mismatches the germline segment, possibly from a read error. The rearrangement uses TRBV6-6 and TRBJ1-6; 9 bases are a match to TRBD1. The CDR3 extends over 14 amino acids. Per germline, CDR1 MNHNY and CDR2 SVGAGI (reference sequence). CDR3 loop: CASRQGQGRSPLHF. CDR3 nucleotides: TGTGCCAGCAGGCAGGGACAGGGAAGGTCACCCCTCCATTTT.

This clonotype was picked up one time. Since a much larger clone is just one base distant, this may be a read error. The chain couples TRBV6-2 or TRBV6-3 to TRBJ1-5, with 12 positions matching TRBD1. From germline, CDR1 is MNHEY and CDR2 SVGEGT. This CDR3 contains 18 residues. The CDR3 sequence: CAGSYMGQGAGGNQPQHF. In DNA, the CDR3 is TGTGCCGGCAGTTACATGGGACAGGGGGCTGGGGGCAATCAGCCCCAGCATTTT.

The rearrangement links TRBV6-5 to TRBJ2-7, with D perhaps being TRBD1 or TRBD2 (5 bases each). The CDR3 consists of 15 residues. Germline V gene data show CDR1 as MNHEY and CDR2 as SVGAGI. Deletions cut 2 bases from V and 1 base from J, with 12 bases between. CDR3 coding DNA: TGTGCCAGCAGTTACGCAGACAGCGGTTCCTACGAGCAGTACTTC. Its translation: CASSYADSGSYEQYF.

On this clonotype itself: A single base separates this from a much larger clone, so it may be a read error. The rearrangement joins TRBV20-1 to TRBJ2-7; D gene uncertain. Germline lookup yields CDR1 DFQATT and CDR2 SNEGSKA (reference sequence). CDR3 length: 12 residues. V shed 6 bases and J shed 0 bases, with 9 bases lying between them. CDR3 DNA: TGCAGTGCAACGGACGGCTCCTACGAGCAGTACTTC. It is translated as CSATDGSYEQYF.

Ten or more counts support this clonotype. V and J are TRBV2 and TRBJ1-2; D is possibly TRBD1 (5 bases). CDR3 length: 15 amino acids. V shed 1 base and J shed 2 bases, with 11 bases lying between them. The germline V gene encodes CDR1 SNHLY and CDR2 FYNNEI. The CDR3 protein is CASSEDFRQNYGYTF. CDR3 sequence (DNA): TGTGCCAGCAGTGAAGATTTTCGACAGAACTATGGCTACACCTTC.

This clonotype was counted ten times or more. This rearrangement joins TRBV4-3 to TRBJ1-2; TRBD1 might be the D (5 bases). Germline lookup yields CDR1 LGHNA and CDR2 YSLEER. The CDR3 totals 13 residues. Trimming pared 4 bases from V and 4 bases from J, leaving 10 bases between. The CDR3 nucleotides read TGCGCCAGCAGCCGGGGCGGGGGCTATGGCTACACCTTC. Protein sequence: CASSRGGGYGYTF.

V is TRBV2 and J is TRBJ2-5, with D tentatively TRBD1 (6 bases). V lost 5 bases and J 1 base, leaving 11 bases between the germline ends. The germline V gene has CDR1 SNHLY and CDR2 FYNNEI. CDR3 size: 14 residues. The CDR3, as DNA: TGTGCCAGCAGTAGGACAGACCTCCAAGAGACCCAGTACTTC. Translated: CASSRTDLQETQYF.

This clonotype has a count of ten or more. The chain joins TRBV20-1 to TRBJ1-2, with D unresolved. Germline V CDR1 and CDR2: DFQATT, SNEGSKA (reference sequence). Trimming left V 0 bases short and J 6 bases short, with 11 bases between. The CDR3 runs 13 residues. CDR3 region: CSARDIGFDGYTF. CDR3 in DNA: TGCAGTGCTAGAGATATAGGTTTCGATGGCTACACCTTC.

CDR3 in amino acids: CSARVYGGPQPLHF. The CDR3 nucleotides read TGCAGTGCTAGAGTTTATGGCGGCCCCCAACCCCTCCACTTT. V gene TRBV20-1 combines with J gene TRBJ1-6; D is undetermined. CDR1 and CDR2 (germline): DFQATT, SNEGSKA (reference sequence). CDR3 length equals 14 residues. Trimming took off 1 base at V and 12 bases at J, with 16 bases between the two ends.

This clonotype was seen repeatedly, ten times or more. The rearrangement links TRBV2 to TRBJ2-5; D unresolved. In germline, CDR1 is SNHLY, CDR2 FYNNEI. V lost 1 base to trimming and J lost 6 bases, with 0 bases between them. There are 10 residues in the CDR3. In DNA, the CDR3 is TGTGCCAGCAGTGAAGAGACCCAGTACTTC. Protein product: CASSEETQYF.

This clonotype was recorded many times. This rearrangement joins TRBV6-4 to TRBJ2-1; maybe TRBD2 (6 bases). The V end was cut by 0 bases, the J end by 6 bases, with 12 bases between. From germline, CDR1 is MRHNA and CDR2 SNTAGT. The CDR3 has 15 residues. This CDR3 reads CASSDSTGTANEQFF. Written as DNA, the CDR3 is TGTGCCAGCAGTGACTCGACTGGGACTGCCAATGAGCAGTTCTTC.